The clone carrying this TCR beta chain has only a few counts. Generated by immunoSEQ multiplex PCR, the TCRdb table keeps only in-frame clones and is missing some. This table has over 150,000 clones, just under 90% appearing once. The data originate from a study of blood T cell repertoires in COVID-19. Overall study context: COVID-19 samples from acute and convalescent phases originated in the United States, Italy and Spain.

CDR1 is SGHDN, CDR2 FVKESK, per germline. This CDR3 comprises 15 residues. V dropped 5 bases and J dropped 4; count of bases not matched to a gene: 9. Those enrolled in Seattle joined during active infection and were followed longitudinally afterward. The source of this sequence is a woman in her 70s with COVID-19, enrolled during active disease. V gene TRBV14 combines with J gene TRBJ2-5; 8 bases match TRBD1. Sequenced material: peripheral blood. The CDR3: CASSFTTGVGETQYF. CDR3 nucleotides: TGTGCCAGCAGCTTTACGACAGGGGTTGGAGAGACCCAGTACTTC.